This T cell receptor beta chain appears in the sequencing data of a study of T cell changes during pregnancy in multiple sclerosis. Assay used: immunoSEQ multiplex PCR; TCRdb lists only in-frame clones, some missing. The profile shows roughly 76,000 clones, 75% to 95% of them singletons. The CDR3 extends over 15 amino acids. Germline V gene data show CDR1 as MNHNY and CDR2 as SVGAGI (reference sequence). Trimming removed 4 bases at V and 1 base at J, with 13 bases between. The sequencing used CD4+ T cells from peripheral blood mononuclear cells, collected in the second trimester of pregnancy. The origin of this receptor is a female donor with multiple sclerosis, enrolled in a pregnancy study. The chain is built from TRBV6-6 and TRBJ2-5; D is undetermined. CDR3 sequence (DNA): TGTGCCAGCAGTTGGGCAGTTCTGTTCCAAGAGACCCAGTACTTC. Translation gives CASSWAVLFQETQYF.